This T cell receptor (beta chain) was sequenced for a study of T cell responses to AZD1222 COVID-19 vaccine. Study conclusions and caveats: The donor group comprised mostly white British people and more females; the analysis possibly underestimated clonal diversity. Regions left unmutated in variants are reportedly the target of nearly half of spike-specific TCRs. The peak T cell response came first, and repertoires were sampled only after it. Spike-wide coverage was observed for vaccine-associated CD4 TCRs, with dominant responses at 160-218 and 743-854.

Data came from immunoSEQ multiplex PCR; TCRdb stores just in-frame clones and leaves some out. The table includes 150,000 or so clones, about 87% detected once. Of note for this clone: The antigen is not known.

Germline CDR1 reads MNHEY; CDR2 reads SVGAGI. The CDR3 sequence is 13 residues long. Trimming removed 6 bases from V and 8 bases from J; junction bases left unmatched: 5. This receptor was obtained from an adult in good health. The chain uses TRBV6-5 and TRBJ1-2; TRBD1 aligns across 11 bases. Specimen: peripheral blood, collected on day 0 of AZD1222 vaccination. The CDR3 region is CASSPGTGGGYTF. As DNA, the CDR3 is TGTGCCAGCAGCCCCGGGACAGGGGGAGGCTACACCTTC.